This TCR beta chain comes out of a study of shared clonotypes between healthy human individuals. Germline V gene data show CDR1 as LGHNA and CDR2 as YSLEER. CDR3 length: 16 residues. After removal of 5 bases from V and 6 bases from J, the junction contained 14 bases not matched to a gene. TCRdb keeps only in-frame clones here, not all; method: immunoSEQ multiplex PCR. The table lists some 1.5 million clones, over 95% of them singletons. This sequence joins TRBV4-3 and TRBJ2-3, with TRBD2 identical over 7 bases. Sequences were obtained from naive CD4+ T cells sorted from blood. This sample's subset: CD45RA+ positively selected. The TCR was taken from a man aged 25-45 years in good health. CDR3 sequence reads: CASSGRLAGRSDTQYF. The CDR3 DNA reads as TGCGCCAGCAGCGGCCGACTAGCAGGACGGAGTGATACGCAGTATTTT.